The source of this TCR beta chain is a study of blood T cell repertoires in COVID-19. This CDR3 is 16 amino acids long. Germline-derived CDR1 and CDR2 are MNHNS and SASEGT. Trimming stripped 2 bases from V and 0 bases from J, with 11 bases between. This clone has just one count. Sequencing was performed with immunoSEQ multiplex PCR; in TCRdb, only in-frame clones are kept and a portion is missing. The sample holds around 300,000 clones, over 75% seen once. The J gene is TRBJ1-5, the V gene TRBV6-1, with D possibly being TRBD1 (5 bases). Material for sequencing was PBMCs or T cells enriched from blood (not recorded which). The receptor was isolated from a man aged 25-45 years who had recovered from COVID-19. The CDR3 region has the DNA TGTGCCAGCAGTGAATTCACAGGCTATAGCAATCAGCCCCAGCATTTT. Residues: CASSEFTGYSNQPQHF.